Following are 19 T cell receptor beta chains from one sample sequenced in a study of cytomegalovirus exposure and HLA in healthy donors. This PCR relied on a set of 60 Vbeta primers and 13 Jbeta primers. The method was immunoSEQ multiplex PCR; TCRdb's version includes in-frame clones alone and lacks a portion of them. Of 120,000 or so clones listed, around 68% are singletons. What was sequenced was PBMCs. The receptors shown here come from a woman in her forties or fifties in good health and CMV-seropositive.

The chain couples TRBV28 to TRBJ1-2, with D perhaps TRBD1 (6 bases). Germline assignment: CDR1 MDHEN and CDR2 SYDVKM. The CDR3 totals 14 residues. Trimming shortened V by 2 bases and J by 3 bases, and 10 bases separated the two germline ends. CDR3 loop: CASSLVSGDYGYTF. The CDR3 DNA is TGTGCCAGCAGTTTAGTATCAGGGGACTATGGCTACACCTTC.

This sequence joins TRBV4-3 and TRBJ1-1; 8 bases are shared with TRBD1. The V gene end was trimmed by 2 bases and the J gene end by 4 bases; junction bases not matched to a gene: 6. This CDR3 comprises 15 residues. Germline lookup yields CDR1 LGHNA and CDR2 YSLEER. CDR3 nucleotides: TGCGCCAGCAGCCAACCGAACAGGGGGAGCACTGAAGCTTTCTTT. Translating gives CASSQPNRGSTEAFF.

The chain recombines TRBV5-4 with TRBJ1-1, with 8 bases that match TRBD1. Germline loops: CDR1 SGHNT, CDR2 YYREEE (reference sequence). J lost 4 bases, V lost 2 bases, and 7 bases had no gene match. This CDR3 is built from 15 residues. CDR3 sequence: CASSLRDRRTTEAFF. The DNA of the CDR3 is TGTGCCAGCAGCTTAAGGGACAGGAGGACCACTGAAGCTTTCTTT. The whole variable domain, remainder taken from reference TRBV5-4 and TRBJ1-1, is ETGVTQSPTHLIKTRGQQVTLRCSSQSGHNTVSWYQQALGQGPQFIFQYYREEENGRGNFPPRFSGLQFPNYSSELNVNALELDDSALYLCASSLRDRRTTEAFFGQGTRLTVV.

Points on this clone: One end of the junction varies from germline; a read error may be responsible. The sample carries other DNA sequences with the same CDR3. This chain joins TRBV10-3 and TRBJ1-3; 8 nucleotides line up with TRBD1. Germline V gene lookup returns CDR1 ENHRY and CDR2 SYGVKD. This CDR3 spans 16 amino acids. The CDR3 reads CAISGQGIGSGNTIYF. CDR3 bases: TGTGCCATCAGTGGACAGGGGATAGGCTCTGGAAATACCATATATTTT.

In this sample, this clone turned up a few times. The chain joins TRBV5-1 to TRBJ2-1, with 11 nucleotides matching TRBD2. The CDR3 spans 15 residues. Germline-derived CDR1 and CDR2 are SGHRS and YFSETQ. J gave up 9 bases and V 4 bases, and 9 bases lay outside the gene matches. CDR3 DNA sequence: TGCGCCAGCAGCACCGGGACTAGCGGCCCTCTTGAGCAGTTCTTC. This encodes CASSTGTSGPLEQFF.

The chain couples TRBV4-3 to TRBJ2-3; D perhaps matches TRBD2 (6 bases). The ends were cut back, 0 bases at V and 3 bases at J, with 7 bases in the middle. Germline V gene sequence: CDR1 LGHNA, CDR2 YSLEER. The CDR3 has 14 residues. The CDR3 protein is CASSQDGLTDTQYF. CDR3 sequence (DNA): TGCGCCAGCAGCCAAGACGGACTAACAGATACGCAGTATTTT.

The V call is TRBV2, the J call TRBJ2-3, with a tentative D call TRBD1 (6 bases). Germline loops: CDR1 SNHLY, CDR2 FYNNEI. This CDR3 region has 14 residues. Trimming removed 5 bases at V and 5 bases at J, with 14 bases between. The CDR3, as DNA: TGTGCCAGCAGTTCTACAGGGACCCGAGATACGCAGTATTTT. The encoded protein is CASSSTGTRDTQYF. The full variable domain, its missing parts supplied by reference TRBV2 and TRBJ2-3, is EPEVTQTPSHQVTQMGQEVILRCVPISNHLYFYWYRQILGQKVEFLVSFYNNEISEKSEIFDDQFSVERPDGSNFTLKIRSTKLEDSAMYFCASSSTGTRDTQYFGPGTRLTVL.

V and J are TRBV4-2 and TRBJ2-7, with 10 positions matching TRBD1. The CDR3 runs 15 residues. CDR1 LGHNA and CDR2 YNFKEQ come from the germline V gene. V lost 1 base to trimming and J lost 5 bases; unmatched junction nucleotides: 5. The CDR3 is CASSQAGTGADEQYF. DNA of the CDR3: TGTGCCAGCAGCCAAGCCGGGACAGGGGCTGACGAGCAGTACTTC.

As concerns this clone: Other nucleotide sequences from this sample produce the same CDR3. The rearrangement uses TRBV28 and TRBJ1-1; TRBD1 aligns across 8 bases. Germline V CDR1 and CDR2: MDHEN, SYDVKM. The ends lost 5 bases at V and 5 bases at J; junction bases unmatched: 7. The CDR3 length is 14 residues. CDR3: CASSPPGGGTEAFF. Written as DNA, the CDR3 is TGTGCCAGCAGTCCTCCAGGGGGCGGAACTGAAGCTTTCTTT.

V usage is TRBV5-1 and J usage is TRBJ2-5, with TRBD2 as a possible D gene (5 bases). The CDR3 sequence is 14 residues long. Trimming removed 0 bases at V and 4 bases at J, with 10 bases between. Germline CDR1 reads SGHRS; CDR2 reads YFSETQ. CDR3 DNA sequence: TGCGCCAGCAGCTTGGAGACGGCGGGAGAGACCCAGTACTTC. It codes for CASSLETAGETQYF.

CDR3 sequence: CASSLGQLRNGYTF. The CDR3 DNA sequence: TGTGCCAGCAGCTTAGGACAGTTAAGGAATGGCTACACCTTC. The chain has TRBV7-2 and TRBJ1-2; possibly TRBD1 for D (5 bases). Germline V CDR1 and CDR2: SGHTA, FQGNSA. The length of the CDR3 is 14 residues. The ends were cut back, 1 base at V and 6 bases at J, with 12 bases in the middle.

The chain has TRBV5-4 and TRBJ2-2; weak D call: TRBD1 (6 bases). The germline CDR1 and CDR2 sequences are SGHNT and YYREEE (reference sequence). Trimming cost V 1 base and J 6 bases, with 13 bases left between them. The CDR3 extends over 15 amino acids. CDR3 in DNA: TGTGCCAGCAGCTTGTCATCACAGGGCTCCGGGGAGCTGTTTTTT. Residues: CASSLSSQGSGELFF.

The CDR3 loop reads CASSLWAQNTEAFF. CDR3 DNA sequence: TGTGCCAGCAGCTTGTGGGCCCAGAACACTGAAGCTTTCTTT. V is TRBV5-4 and J is TRBJ1-1, with D hard to call. Trimming pared 1 base from V and 1 base from J, leaving 8 bases between. Germline-derived CDR1 and CDR2 are SGHNT and YYREEE (reference sequence). This CDR3 is built from 14 residues. The full variable domain, completed using reference TRBV5-4 and TRBJ1-1, is ETGVTQSPTHLIKTRGQQVTLRCSSQSGHNTVSWYQQALGQGPQFIFQYYREEENGRGNFPPRFSGLQFPNYSSELNVNALELDDSALYLCASSLWAQNTEAFFGQGTRLTVV.

The gene calls are TRBV19 and TRBJ1-1; D is unclear. The V and J ends lost 5 bases and 7 bases respectively, with 8 bases between them. The V gene's germline CDR1 is LNHDA and CDR2 SQIVND (reference sequence). This CDR3 has 11 residues. The CDR3 bases are TGTGCCAGTAGTTCGGTACTTGAAGCTTTCTTT. This encodes CASSSVLEAFF.

The genes are TRBV6-1 and TRBJ2-7; 9 nucleotides line up with TRBD1. The germline CDR1 and CDR2 sequences are MNHNS and SASEGT. CDR3 length: 15 residues. The trim removed 6 bases at V and 4 bases at J, leaving 10 bases unmatched. The CDR3 spells CASRGKDRGNYEQYF. CDR3 nucleotide sequence: TGTGCCAGCAGGGGGAAGGACAGGGGTAATTACGAGCAGTACTTC.

This sequence joins TRBV20-1 and TRBJ1-4, with D perhaps matching TRBD1 (5 bases). The germline V gene encodes CDR1 DFQATT and CDR2 SNEGSKA (reference sequence). The V end lost 6 bases, the J end lost 4 bases, and 6 bases lay between the germline ends. The CDR3 consists of 11 residues. CDR3: CSAGGNEKLFF. The CDR3 DNA is TGCAGTGCCGGGGGTAATGAAAAACTGTTTTTT.

V and J are TRBV6-1 and TRBJ1-4, with 10 nucleotides matching TRBD1. CDR3 size: 15 residues. The V gene's germline CDR1 is MNHNS and CDR2 SASEGT. V lost 6 bases, J lost 12 bases, and 13 bases stayed unmatched. The CDR3 bases are TGTGCCAGCAGAGCCATGGGACAGGGGCTAGTGGAACTGTTTTTT. Its protein product is CASRAMGQGLVELFF.

The V call is TRBV27, the J call TRBJ1-5; TRBD1 aligns across 10 bases. The V segment lost 8 bases and the J segment 4 bases; nucleotides outside the gene matches: 8. This CDR3 is 15 amino acids long. From germline, CDR1 is MNHEY and CDR2 SMNVEV (reference sequence). The CDR3 coding sequence is TGTGCCAGCGGGAACGGACAGGGGGGTAATCAGCCCCAGCATTTT. Translation: CASGNGQGGNQPQHF.

A word on this clone: Other nucleotide sequences in the sample specify the same CDR3. In DNA form, the CDR3 reads TGTGCCAGTAGTATAGGACAAAGTAATGAAAAACTGTTTTTT. The encoded protein is CASSIGQSNEKLFF. The chain couples TRBV19 to TRBJ1-4; D is unresolved. Trimming removed 1 base from V and 4 bases from J, with 7 bases in between. Germline V gene lookup returns CDR1 LNHDA and CDR2 SQIVND (reference sequence). This CDR3 spans 14 amino acids.